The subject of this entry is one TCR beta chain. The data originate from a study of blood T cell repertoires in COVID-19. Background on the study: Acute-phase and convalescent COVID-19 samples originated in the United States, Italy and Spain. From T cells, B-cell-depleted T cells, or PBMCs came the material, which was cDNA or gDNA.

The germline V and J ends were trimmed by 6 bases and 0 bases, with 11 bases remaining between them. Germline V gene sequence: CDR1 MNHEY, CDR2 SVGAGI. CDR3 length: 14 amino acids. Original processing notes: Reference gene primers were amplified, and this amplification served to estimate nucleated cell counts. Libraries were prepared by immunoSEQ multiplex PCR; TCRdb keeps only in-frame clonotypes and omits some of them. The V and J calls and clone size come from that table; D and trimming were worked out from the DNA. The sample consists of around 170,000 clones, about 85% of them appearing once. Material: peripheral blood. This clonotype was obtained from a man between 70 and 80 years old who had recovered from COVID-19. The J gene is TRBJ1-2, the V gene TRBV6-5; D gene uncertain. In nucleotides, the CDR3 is TGTGCCAGCAGCGAGGTTGGAGCTAACTATGGCTACACCTTC. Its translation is CASSEVGANYGYTF.